This record concerns one TCR beta chain sequence. Its antigen remains unidentified. The sample holds no much larger clone one base away, and base qualities are not on file. In total, roughly 670 healthy bone marrow donors made up the cohort. Cohort members were all nominally healthy when sampled, although unrecorded immune exposures were likely present. Of the 670 or so cohort members, about 290 had a positive CMV serostatus and 350 to 450 had a negative one, while no CMV serostatus was recorded for the donor. Every donor gave a peripheral blood sample, and the peripheral blood mononuclear cells from that sample were used for TCR beta sequencing. Genomic DNA extraction from the blood cell samples was performed with the Qiagen DNeasy Blood Extraction Kit. Receptors were amplified or captured by the immunoSEQ multiplex PCR assay. For the multiplex PCR, a mixture combining 60 forward primers for TCR Vbeta segments and 13 reverse primers for TCR Jbeta segments was used. The CDR3 region of rearranged TCR beta genes was amplified from genomic DNA by a multiplex PCR assay. Amplified TCR beta libraries were sequenced as 87-base-pair reads on the Illumina HiSeq System. In the paper's pipeline: A later analysis tallied some 79 million unique TCR beta chains across the 700 or so repertoires, and some 10 million of those chains were shared by two or more donors. Raw reads were error-corrected and collapsed into unique sequences with a nearest-neighbor algorithm that merged closely related sequences to remove PCR and sequencing errors. To assign V, D and J gene segments, CDR3 sequences were aligned to IMGT reference sequences. For a sequence to be retained, at least a six-nucleotide match to both a V gene segment and a J gene segment was required. Rearrangements were called productive when the CDR3 lacked stop codons and stayed in frame with V and J; all others were non-productive. Following IMGT convention, CDR3 was defined as the stretch from the second conserved V-encoded cysteine to the conserved J-encoded phenylalanine. The earlier analysis of about 590 of the donors excluded sequences that lacked an unambiguous match to a single V gene segment. In an earlier analysis of approximately 500 of the donors, a V segment was called functional when productive rearrangements were above 56.7%, and segregating when the standard deviation between donors exceeded 5%. A statistical classification framework was developed to diagnose cytomegalovirus status using the catalog of TCR beta chain sequences. In a later analysis, V and J genes were assigned by comparing TCR nucleotide sequences against IMGT/GENE-DB human TR gene sequences. In a later analysis, CDR3 sequences and most-parsimonious VDJ recombination scenarios were assigned using the TCRdist pipeline. In a later analysis, each TCR beta chain was defined by its CDR3 amino acid sequence together with its V-gene family, and reads lacking a unique V-gene family were excluded. To address suspected cross-contamination and a sequencing artifact, a later analysis removed a few hundred highly shared, low-generation-probability nucleotide sequences. A later analysis calculated a clonal expansion index for each public chain from normalized within-repertoire ranks of inferred template counts. A later analysis computed generation probabilities with a VDJ recombination model fitted to out-of-frame rearrangements, and checked the results against IGoR. Hypergeometric tests were used in a later analysis to score TCR-TCR, TCR-HLA and TCR-CMV co-occurrence, with a repertoire-size bias correction applied to the TCR pairs. A later analysis estimated false discovery rates by permuting HLA or CMV assignments 20 times. In a later analysis, co-occurring TCRs were grouped using DBSCAN, with TCRdist sequence similarity added in when clustering inside HLA-allele-positive subsets. Repertoires with fewer than 30,000 or more than 120,000 public chains were left out of co-occurrence clustering, as were about 5 repertoires with anomalous nucleotide sharing. The source is immuneACCESS, and TCRdb retained only in-frame sequences with V and J called. Part of the clones is not carried over; for the studies checked, unresolved V genes explain less than half of this, and the remainder is unexplained. From that table come the V and J calls and clone size; the DNA was used to work out D and trimming. Here the sample has tens of thousands of clones; approximately 80% occur a single time. The ten largest clones represent 6.5% of the sample.

V loses 6 bases of germline sequence and J loses 3 bases, and the interval between the two ends is 12 bases. CDR1 SQVTM and CDR2 ANQGSEA are derived from the germline V gene. The cysteine opens and the phenylalanine closes a CDR3 of 13 amino acids. Only the CDR3 DNA is retained, 39 bases long and in frame from the first base. The data belong to a study of cytomegalovirus exposure and HLA in healthy donors (dated by TCRdb to about 2017). The study in broad terms: In an earlier analysis of 587 of the donors, approximately 300 Gb of sequence data and 90 million to 120 million unique TCR beta sequences from 150 million to 200 million T cells were reported. An early release covering about 600 HLA-typed donors comprised 300 to 350 gigabases of sequencing data and approximately 85 million unique TCR sequences. Of the roughly 400 genotyped donors, 75% to 85% were placed in the genetic ancestry cluster associated with self-reported Caucasian donors. The aim of the study was to test whether cataloging public T cell receptors could identify signatures of past pathogen exposure. Using immunosequencing, the study profiled T cell repertoires from 550 to 750 subjects and related those repertoires to cytomegalovirus serostatus. Along with the roughly 670-subject first cohort, a separate validation cohort of over a hundred different subjects was used. To predict cytomegalovirus infection status, the study brought together high-throughput TCR immunosequencing, statistical association of individual TCRs with disease status, and machine learning. A later analysis re-examined previously published TCR beta repertoires from more than 550 donors and added high-resolution HLA genotyping to investigate patterns of TCR occurrence. The later analysis used no new phenotypic data to find candidate immune exposures, relying instead on TCR beta sequences and their occurrence across donors. To decide whether each TCR beta V gene segment behaved as functional or pseudogenic, an earlier analysis of some 570 of the donors relied on high-throughput TCR beta sequencing. Donor age, sex, ethnicity and CMV serostatus were compiled together with the repertoire data. Genome-wide SNP genotypes for about 60% of the 666 donors were used in a later genetic analysis, which treated that subset as a discovery cohort. Every discovery cohort repertoire had been produced on one sequencing platform. Both class I and class II loci were covered by HLA typing, at four-digit resolution. The number of donors typed differed by locus, with about 629-640 for A, B, C, DRB1 and DQB1, over 500 for DQA1, 606 for DPA1, and around 430 for DPB1. Four to six DR-DQ haplotypes were handled as single units for association and clustering, since linkage in the cohort was strong. On average, around 240,000 unique TCR beta nucleotide sequences were sequenced per donor among a few hundred genotyped donors of the cohort, with 15% to 20% of those sequences being non-productive. Broader findings and caveats from the paper: Most TCR sequences were seen in very few donors, while some public TCRs were found in many individuals. Only TCR beta chains were sequenced in this cohort, and the absence of alpha or paired-chain data limited detectable features. Because HLA typing was missing for some donors at each locus, association tests included only the typed subset. An association between a missense DCLRE1C variant and V-gene and J-gene trimming of TCR beta chains was found in a later genetic analysis and replicated in an independent cohort. Some IMGT-functional V segments, including TRBV6-2 and TRBV6-3, could not be told apart with the 87-base-pair reads, so those segments were excluded. According to a later genetic analysis, donors in an Asian-associated ancestry cluster had fewer N-insertions in productive TCRs than the roughly 700-donor mean. Cytomegalovirus status was reported to be diagnosed by the classifier with high specificity and sensitivity in both the original and validation cohorts. The only immune exposure information available for the cohort was CMV serostatus. The study listed 150 to 200 TCR beta chains as associated with cytomegalovirus. The authors suggested that the approach could potentially be extended to other disease states and immunological phenotypes. Roughly uniform sequencing depth across donors was assumed in presence/absence analyses, although this assumption may not hold. A later analysis associated about 17,000 TCR beta sequences with specific HLA alleles at a false discovery rate of 0.05. In a later analysis, HLA-associated TCR beta chains were found to be more clonally expanded and to have lower generation probabilities than equally common non-associated chains. The sequencing pipeline was judged likely to have produced a cluster of highly shared sequence variants as a technical artifact. Roughly 17 rarely observed V segments, including chromosome 9 orphons, were excluded from the earlier analysis of almost 600 of the donors because counts were too low. According to a later analysis, TCR association rates differed among HLA loci, with DRB1 alleles showing the most associated TCRs and HLA-C alleles showing the fewest. An earlier analysis of 587 of the donors showed that most TCR beta V segments appeared in productive rearrangements either about 87% or about 30% of the time, which broadly matched IMGT annotations. Correlated functional status among segregating V segments might reflect linkage disequilibrium, but an unknown experimental factor could not be ruled out. In a later analysis, most CMV-associated TCR beta chains were found to appear HLA-restricted, with HLA associations seemingly driven largely by CMV exposure. Assigning TCR associations to individual alleles was difficult when HLA alleles, especially DR and DQ, strongly co-occurred. Several of the top co-occurrence clusters appeared to be linked to parvovirus B19, influenza, CMV and Epstein-Barr virus, according to a later analysis. In vitro tests confirmed that three of the cytomegalovirus-associated TCR beta chains recognize cytomegalovirus antigens. A further reported finding was that TCR beta sequences accurately predicted the HLA-A and HLA-B alleles for most subjects in the first cohort.

The chain uses TRBV29-1 and TRBJ1-5; the D gene identity is not certain. The receptor's source is a human donor in good health. The sample consisted of PBMCs. In nucleotide form, the sequence is TGCAGCGTCGGAGGGAGTTTCAATCAGCCCCAGCATTTT. Translated, this is CSVGGSFNQPQHF.